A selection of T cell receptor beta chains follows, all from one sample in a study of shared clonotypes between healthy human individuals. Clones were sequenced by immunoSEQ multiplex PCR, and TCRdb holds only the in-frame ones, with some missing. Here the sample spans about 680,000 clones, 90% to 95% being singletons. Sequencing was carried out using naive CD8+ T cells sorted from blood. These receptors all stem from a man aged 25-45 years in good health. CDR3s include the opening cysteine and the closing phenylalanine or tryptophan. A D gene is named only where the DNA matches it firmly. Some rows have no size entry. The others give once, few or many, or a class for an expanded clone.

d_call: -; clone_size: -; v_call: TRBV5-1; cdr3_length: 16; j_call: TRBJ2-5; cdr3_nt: TGCGCCAGCAGCTTGGAGGCGAGAAGGTGGCAAGAGACCCAGTACTTC; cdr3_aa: CASSLEARRWQETQYF
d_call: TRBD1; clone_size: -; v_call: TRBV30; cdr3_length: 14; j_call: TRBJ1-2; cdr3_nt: TGTGCCTGGAGCTTTTCAGGGGGCGAGGAAGGCTACACCTTC; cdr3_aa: CAWSFSGGEEGYTF
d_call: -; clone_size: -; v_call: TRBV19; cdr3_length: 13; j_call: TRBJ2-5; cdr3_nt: TGTGCCAGTAGTATACAGAACCAAGAGACCCAGTACTTC; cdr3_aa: CASSIQNQETQYF
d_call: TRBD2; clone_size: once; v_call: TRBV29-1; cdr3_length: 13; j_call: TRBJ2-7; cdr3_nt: TGCAGCGTCGCCACTAGCGGGAAGTACGAGCAGTACTTC; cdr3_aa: CSVATSGKYEQYF
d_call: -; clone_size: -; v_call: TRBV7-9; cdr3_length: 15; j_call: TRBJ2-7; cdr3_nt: TGTGCCAGCAGCTTAGTACCCTCGAGCTCCTACGAGCAGTACTTC; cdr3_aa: CASSLVPSSSYEQYF
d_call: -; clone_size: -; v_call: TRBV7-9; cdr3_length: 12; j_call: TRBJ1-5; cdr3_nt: TGTGCCAGCAGCCCAGGGACGCAGCCCCAGCATTTT; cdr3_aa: CASSPGTQPQHF
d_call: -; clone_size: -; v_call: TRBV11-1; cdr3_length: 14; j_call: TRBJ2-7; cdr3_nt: TGTGCCAGCAGCTTAGACGTAGCCGACTACGAGCAGTACTTC; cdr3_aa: CASSLDVADYEQYF
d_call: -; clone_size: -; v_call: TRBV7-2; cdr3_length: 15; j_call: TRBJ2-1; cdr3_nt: TGTGCCAGCAACCCCGGCCGGGCACTCTACAATGAGCAGTTCTTC; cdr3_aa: CASNPGRALYNEQFF
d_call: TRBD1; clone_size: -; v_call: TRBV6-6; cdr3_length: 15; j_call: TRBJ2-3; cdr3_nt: TGTGCCAGCAGTTATAGGACAGGGATGGCAGATACGCAGTATTTT; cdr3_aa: CASSYRTGMADTQYF
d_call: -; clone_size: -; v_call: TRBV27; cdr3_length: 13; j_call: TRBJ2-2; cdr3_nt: TGTGCCAGCAATCGACAGAACACCGGGGAGCTGTTTTTT; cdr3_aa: CASNRQNTGELFF
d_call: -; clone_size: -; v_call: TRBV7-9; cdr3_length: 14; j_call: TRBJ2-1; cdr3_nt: TGTGCCAGCAGCCCCTCTGGGGGTAAGGATGAGCAGTTCTTC; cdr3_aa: CASSPSGGKDEQFF
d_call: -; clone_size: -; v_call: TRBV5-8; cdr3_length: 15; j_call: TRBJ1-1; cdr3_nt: TGTGCCAGCAGCTTGGGACCGGGGGGAGAAGTGAGAGCTTTCTTT; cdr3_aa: CASSLGPGGEVRAFF
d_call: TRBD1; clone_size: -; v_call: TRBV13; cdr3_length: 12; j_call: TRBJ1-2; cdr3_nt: TGTGCCAGCAGCGACCGGACAGGTGGCTACACCTTC; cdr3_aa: CASSDRTGGYTF
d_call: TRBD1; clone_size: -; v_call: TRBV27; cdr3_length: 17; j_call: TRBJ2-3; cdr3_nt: TGTGCCAGCAGTTCCCTTTTGACAGGGGGTGGCACAGATACGCAGTATTTT; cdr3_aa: CASSSLLTGGGTDTQYF
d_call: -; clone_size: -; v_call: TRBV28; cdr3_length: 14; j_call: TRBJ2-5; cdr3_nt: TGTGCCAGCAGTTGGCAGGAACTTCAAGAGACCCAGTACTTC; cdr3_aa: CASSWQELQETQYF
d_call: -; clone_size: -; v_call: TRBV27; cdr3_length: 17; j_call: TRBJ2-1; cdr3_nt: TGTGCCAGCAGTACACCGCAACAGGGTCTATCCTACAATGAGCAGTTCTTC; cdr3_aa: CASSTPQQGLSYNEQFF
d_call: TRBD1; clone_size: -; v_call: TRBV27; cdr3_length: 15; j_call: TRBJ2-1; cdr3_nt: TGTGCCAGCAGTATCCCAGGGGGCGCCCACAATGAGCAGTTCTTC; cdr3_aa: CASSIPGGAHNEQFF